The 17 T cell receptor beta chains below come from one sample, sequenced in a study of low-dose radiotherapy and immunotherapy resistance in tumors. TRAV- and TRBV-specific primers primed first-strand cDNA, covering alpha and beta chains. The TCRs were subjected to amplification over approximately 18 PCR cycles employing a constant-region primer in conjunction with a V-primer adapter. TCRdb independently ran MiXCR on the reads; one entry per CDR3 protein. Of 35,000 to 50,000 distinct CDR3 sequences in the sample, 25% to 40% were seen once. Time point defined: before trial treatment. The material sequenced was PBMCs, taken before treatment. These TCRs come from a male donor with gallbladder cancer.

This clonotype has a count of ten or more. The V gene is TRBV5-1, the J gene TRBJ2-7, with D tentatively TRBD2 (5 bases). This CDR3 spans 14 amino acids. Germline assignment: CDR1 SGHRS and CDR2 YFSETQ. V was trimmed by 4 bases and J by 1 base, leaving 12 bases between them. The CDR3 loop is CASSPSGASYEQYF. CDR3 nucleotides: TGCGCCAGCAGCCCGAGCGGTGCTTCCTACGAGCAGTACTTC.

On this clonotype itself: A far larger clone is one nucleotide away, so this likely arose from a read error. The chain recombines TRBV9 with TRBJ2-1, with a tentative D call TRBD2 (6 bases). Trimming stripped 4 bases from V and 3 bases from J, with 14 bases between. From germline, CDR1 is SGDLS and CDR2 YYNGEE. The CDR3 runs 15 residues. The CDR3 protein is CASSPGGRIYNEQFF. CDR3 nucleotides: TGTGCCAGCAGCCCCGGGGGAAGGATCTACAATGAGCAGTTCTTC.

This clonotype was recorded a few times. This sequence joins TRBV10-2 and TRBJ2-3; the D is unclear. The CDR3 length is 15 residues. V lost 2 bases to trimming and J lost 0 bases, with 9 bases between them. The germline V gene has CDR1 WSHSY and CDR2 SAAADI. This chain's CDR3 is CASSEPTLSTDTQYF. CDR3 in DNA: TGCGCCAGCAGTGAGCCCACCCTTAGCACAGATACGCAGTATTTT.

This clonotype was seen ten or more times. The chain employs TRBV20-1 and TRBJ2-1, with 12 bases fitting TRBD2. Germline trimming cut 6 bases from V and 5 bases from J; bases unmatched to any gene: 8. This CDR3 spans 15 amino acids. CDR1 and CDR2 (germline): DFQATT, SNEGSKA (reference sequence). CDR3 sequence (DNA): TGCAGTGCAGCACTACTAGCGGGGGGTAACAATGAGCAGTTCTTC. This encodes CSAALLAGGNNEQFF.

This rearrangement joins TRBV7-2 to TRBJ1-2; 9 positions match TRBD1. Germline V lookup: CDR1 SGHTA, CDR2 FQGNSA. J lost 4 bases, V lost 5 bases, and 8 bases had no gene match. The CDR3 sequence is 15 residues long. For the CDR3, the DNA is TGTGCCAGCAGCCCAAACAGGGGGCTGGGCTATGGCTACACCTTC. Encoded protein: CASSPNRGLGYGYTF.

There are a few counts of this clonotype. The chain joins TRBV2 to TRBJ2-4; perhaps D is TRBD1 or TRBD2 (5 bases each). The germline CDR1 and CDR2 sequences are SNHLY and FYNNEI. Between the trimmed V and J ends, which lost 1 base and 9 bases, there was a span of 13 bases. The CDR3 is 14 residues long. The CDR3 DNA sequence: TGTGCCAGCAGTGAAGGCTGGGTGAGGGGCATTCAGTACTTC. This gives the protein CASSEGWVRGIQYF.

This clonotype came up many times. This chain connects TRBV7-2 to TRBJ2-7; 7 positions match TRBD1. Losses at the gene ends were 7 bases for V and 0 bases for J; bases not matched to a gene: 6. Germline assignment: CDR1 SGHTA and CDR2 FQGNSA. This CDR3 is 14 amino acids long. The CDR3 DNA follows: TGTGCCAGCACCCCTAACAGGGGCTCCTACGAGCAGTACTTC. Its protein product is CASTPNRGSYEQYF.

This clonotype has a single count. The DNA for the CDR3 is TGCAGCGTTGAAGAACTACCCGGGGAGCTGTTTTTT. Protein: CSVEELPGELFF. The chain has TRBV29-1 and TRBJ2-2; no reliable D call. Germline CDR1 is SQVTM and CDR2 is ANQGSEA. Trimming cost V 0 bases and J 6 bases, with 5 bases left between them. There are 12 residues in the CDR3.

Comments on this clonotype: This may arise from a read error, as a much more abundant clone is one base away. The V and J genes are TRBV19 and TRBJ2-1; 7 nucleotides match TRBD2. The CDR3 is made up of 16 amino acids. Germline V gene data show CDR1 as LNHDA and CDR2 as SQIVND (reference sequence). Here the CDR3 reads CASSIRPSGYYNQQFF. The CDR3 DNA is TGTGCCAGTAGTATACGGCCTAGCGGTTATTACAATCAGCAGTTCTTC.

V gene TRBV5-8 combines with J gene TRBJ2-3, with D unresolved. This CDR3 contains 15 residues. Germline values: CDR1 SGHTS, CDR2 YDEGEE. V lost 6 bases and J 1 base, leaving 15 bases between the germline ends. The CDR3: CASTPERIRTDTQYF. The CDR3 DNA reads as TGTGCCAGCACCCCCGAGCGCATCCGCACAGATACGCAGTATTTT.

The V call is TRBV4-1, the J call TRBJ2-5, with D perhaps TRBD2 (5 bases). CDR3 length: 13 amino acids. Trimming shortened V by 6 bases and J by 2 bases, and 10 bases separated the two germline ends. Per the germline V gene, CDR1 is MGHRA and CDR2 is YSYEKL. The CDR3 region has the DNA TGCGCCAGCAGTGAGAGACTACAAGAGACCCAGTACTTC. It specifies CASSERLQETQYF.

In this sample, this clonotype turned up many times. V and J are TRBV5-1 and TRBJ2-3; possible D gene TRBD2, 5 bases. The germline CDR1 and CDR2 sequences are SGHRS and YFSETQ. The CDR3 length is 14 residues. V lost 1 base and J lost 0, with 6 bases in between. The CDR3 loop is CASSLLASTDTQYF. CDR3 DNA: TGCGCCAGCAGCTTGCTAGCAAGCACAGATACGCAGTATTTT.

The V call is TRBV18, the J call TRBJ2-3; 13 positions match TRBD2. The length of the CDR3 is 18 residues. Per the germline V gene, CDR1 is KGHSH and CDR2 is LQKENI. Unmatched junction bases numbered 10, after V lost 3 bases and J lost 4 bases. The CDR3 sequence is CASSPGLRLAGGADTQYF. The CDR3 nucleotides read TGTGCCAGCTCACCCGGCCTGCGACTAGCGGGGGGTGCAGATACGCAGTATTTT.

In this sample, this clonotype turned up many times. DNA for the CDR3: TGTGCCAGCAGCTTAGAACAGAGAAACACCATATATTTT. This encodes CASSLEQRNTIYF. The chain couples TRBV7-9 to TRBJ1-3; D gene uncertain. Trimming shortened V by 1 base and J by 5 bases, and 6 bases separated the two germline ends. Germline V gene lookup returns CDR1 SEHNR and CDR2 FQNEAQ (reference sequence). The CDR3 runs 13 residues.

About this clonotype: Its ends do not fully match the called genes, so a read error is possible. The CDR3 sequence: CATSRVALDYEQYF. As DNA, the CDR3 is TGTGCCACCAGCAGGGTGGCCCTAGACTACGAGCAGTACTTC. The gene calls are TRBV13 and TRBJ2-7; D is perhaps TRBD1 (5 bases). CDR3 size: 14 residues. From germline, CDR1 is PRHDT and CDR2 FYEKMQ (reference sequence).

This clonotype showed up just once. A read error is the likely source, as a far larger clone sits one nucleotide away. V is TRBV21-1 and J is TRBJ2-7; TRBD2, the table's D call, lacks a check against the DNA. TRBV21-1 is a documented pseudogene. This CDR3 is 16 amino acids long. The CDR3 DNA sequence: TGTGCCAGCAGTGGAGGGGGGACTAGCGGGAGCCACGAGCAGTACTTC. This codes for CASSGGGTSGSHEQYF.

The CDR3 DNA reads as TGTGCCAGCAGTTTAAACGACAGGGGAGGTTCACCCCTCCACTTT. Translated, it gives CASSLNDRGGSPLHF. The genes are TRBV12-3 or TRBV12-4 and TRBJ1-6; 8 bases align to TRBD1. V dropped 2 bases and J dropped 9; count of bases not matched to a gene: 6. The CDR3 is 15 amino acids.